These 2 T cell receptor beta chains originate from one sample sequenced in a study of cytomegalovirus exposure and HLA in healthy donors. With 60 Vbeta and 13 Jbeta primers, the PCR was carried out. Method: immunoSEQ multiplex PCR; TCRdb's copy keeps in-frame clones and lacks some. Among 160,000 or so clones listed, roughly 82% were seen once. The sequenced sample was PBMCs. These receptors all stem from a man aged 45-65 years in good health and CMV-seropositive.

This clone has just a few counts. The chain carries TRBV6-4 and TRBJ2-3; 8 bases are shared with TRBD1. The germline CDR1 and CDR2 sequences are MRHNA and SNTAGT. V gave up 4 bases and J gave up 5 bases; unmatched junction bases: 5. The CDR3 consists of 14 residues. The CDR3 nucleotides read TGTGCCAGCAGTGTACAGGGGGTTGGAGATACGCAGTATTTT. Translation gives CASSVQGVGDTQYF.

The genes are TRBV6-5 and TRBJ2-7, with TRBD1 identical over 9 bases. The CDR3 totals 15 residues. V dropped 7 bases and J dropped 4; count of bases not matched to a gene: 11. Germline CDR1 and CDR2: MNHEY and SVGAGI. CDR3 in amino acids: CASIGRGQGLYEQYF. DNA of the CDR3: TGTGCCAGCATAGGACGGGGACAGGGTCTATACGAGCAGTACTTC.